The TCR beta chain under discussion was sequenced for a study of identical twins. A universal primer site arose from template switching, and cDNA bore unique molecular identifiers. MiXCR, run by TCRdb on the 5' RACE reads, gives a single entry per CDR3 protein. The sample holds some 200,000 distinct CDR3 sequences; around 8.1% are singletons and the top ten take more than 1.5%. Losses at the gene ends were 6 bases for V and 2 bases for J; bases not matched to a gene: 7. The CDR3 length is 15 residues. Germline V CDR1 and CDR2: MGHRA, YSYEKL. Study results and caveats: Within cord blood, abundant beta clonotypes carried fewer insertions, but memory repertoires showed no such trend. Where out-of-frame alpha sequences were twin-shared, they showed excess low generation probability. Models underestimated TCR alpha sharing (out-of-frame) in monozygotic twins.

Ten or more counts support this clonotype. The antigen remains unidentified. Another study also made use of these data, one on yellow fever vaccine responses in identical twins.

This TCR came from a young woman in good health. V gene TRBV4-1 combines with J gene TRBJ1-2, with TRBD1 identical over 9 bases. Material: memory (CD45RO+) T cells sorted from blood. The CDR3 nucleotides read TGCGCCAGCAGTTTGAGGACAGGGGCAAACTATGGCTACACCTTC. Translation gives CASSLRTGANYGYTF.